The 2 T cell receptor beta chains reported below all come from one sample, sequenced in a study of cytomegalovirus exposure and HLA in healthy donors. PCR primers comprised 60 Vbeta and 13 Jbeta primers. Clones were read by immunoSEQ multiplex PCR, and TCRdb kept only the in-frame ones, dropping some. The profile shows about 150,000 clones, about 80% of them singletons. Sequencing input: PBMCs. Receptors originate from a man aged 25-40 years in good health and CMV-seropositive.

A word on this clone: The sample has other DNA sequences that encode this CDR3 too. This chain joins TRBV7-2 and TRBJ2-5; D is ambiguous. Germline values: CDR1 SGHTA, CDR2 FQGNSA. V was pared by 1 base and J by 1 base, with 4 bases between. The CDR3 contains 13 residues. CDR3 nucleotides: TGTGCCAGCAGCTTAGGCGGCCAAGAGACCCAGTACTTC. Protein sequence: CASSLGGQETQYF.

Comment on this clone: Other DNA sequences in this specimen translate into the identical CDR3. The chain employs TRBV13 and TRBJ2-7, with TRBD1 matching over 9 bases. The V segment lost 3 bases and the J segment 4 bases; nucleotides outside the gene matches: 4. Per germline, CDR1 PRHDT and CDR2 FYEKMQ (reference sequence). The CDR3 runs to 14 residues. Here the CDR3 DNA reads TGTGCCAGCAGCTTGCGGGACAGGGTTTACGAGCAGTACTTC. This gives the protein CASSLRDRVYEQYF.